Detailed here is one TCR beta chain. The sample originates from a study of blood T cell repertoires in COVID-19. The wider study: Samples taken during acute and convalescent COVID-19 were collected in the United States, Italy and Spain. Sample material is recorded as cDNA or gDNA derived from T cells, B-cell-depleted T cells, or PBMCs.

Germline V gene lookup returns CDR1 SQVTM and CDR2 ANQGSEA. V lost 4 bases and J 8 bases, leaving 17 bases between the germline ends. The CDR3 spans 14 residues. Per the original methods: Using reference gene primer amplification, nucleated cell counts were estimated. Produced via immunoSEQ multiplex PCR; TCRdb's table is partial and in-frame only. The V and J calls and the clone size are those of that table, but D and trimming were determined from the DNA. Here the sample spans nearly 50,000 clones, 85% to 90% being singletons. V and J are TRBV29-1 and TRBJ2-2; D perhaps matches TRBD1 (6 bases). The sequencing sample was made of peripheral blood. The sequence was obtained from a man between 40 and 49 years old with active COVID-19. The CDR3 loop reads CSVAEDRFGGELFF. CDR3 nucleotides: TGCAGCGTTGCCGAAGACAGGTTCGGGGGGGAGCTGTTTTTT.